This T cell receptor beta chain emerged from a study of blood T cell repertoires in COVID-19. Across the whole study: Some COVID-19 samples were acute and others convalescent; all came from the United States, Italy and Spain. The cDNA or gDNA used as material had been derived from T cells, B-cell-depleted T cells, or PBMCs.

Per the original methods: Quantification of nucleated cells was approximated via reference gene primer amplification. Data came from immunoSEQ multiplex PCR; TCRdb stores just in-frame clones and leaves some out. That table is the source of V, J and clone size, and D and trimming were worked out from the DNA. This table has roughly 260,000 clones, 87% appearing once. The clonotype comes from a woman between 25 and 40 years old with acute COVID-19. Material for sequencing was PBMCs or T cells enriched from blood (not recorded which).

Written as DNA, the CDR3 is TGTGCCAGCAGCGCTACCACAGATACGCAGTATTTT. Its translation is CASSATTDTQYF. This sequence joins TRBV9 and TRBJ2-3; no firm D call. This CDR3 spans 12 amino acids. The germline V gene has CDR1 SGDLS and CDR2 YYNGEE. Trimming pared 3 bases from V and 2 bases from J, leaving 4 bases between.